By sample share, the clone carrying this TCR beta chain is medium-sized. Its antigen remains unknown. Reverse transcription used around 480 ng RNA and constant-region primers for alpha and beta. Using multiplexing indices, alpha and beta chain libraries were generated apart by chain-specific third strand synthesis. A single primer pair per chain amplified all rearrangements, with per-molecule barcodes. TCRdb re-derived calls from the 5' RACE reads in MiXCR, one entry per CDR3 protein. The sample yields thousands of distinct CDR3 sequences, more than 7.5% seen once. The V gene's germline CDR1 is SEHNR and CDR2 FQNEAQ (reference sequence). With V trimmed by 8 bases and J by 6 bases, 3 bases remained unmatched. CDR3 length: 13 amino acids. The sample originates from a study of HIV-infected patients and healthy controls. Looking at the study overall: The CD4:CD8 ratio increased slightly in early therapy, but CD8 counts showed no consistent change. General study results and limits: Eight alpha and eight beta V genes differed significantly in mean usage between HIV-infected patients and controls. HIV-infected repertoires had significantly higher mean Gini indices than controls, possibly reflecting oligoclonality.

Roughly three months, about 14 weeks, into antiretroviral therapy, follow-up blood was collected. Whole blood was used without fractionation, so all unsorted peripheral T cells were included. The chain joins TRBV7-9 to TRBJ1-5; TRBD1 matches 11 bases. The clonotype was recovered from an adult with HIV infection. The material sequenced was blood, taken during antiretroviral therapy. CDR3 nucleotide sequence: TGTGCCAGCGGACAGGGGGCTGGTCAGCCCCAGCATTTT. Translating gives CASGQGAGQPQHF.